Below, 18 T cell receptor beta chains from the same sample are listed, as sequenced in a study of vaccination effects on CD4 cells after COVID-19. Their recognized antigens are unknown. Clones were sequenced by immunoSEQ multiplex PCR, and TCRdb holds only the in-frame ones, with some missing. The sample contains about 64,000 clones, roughly three quarters of which appear only once. Antigen-specific CD4+ T cells were expanded with viral peptide pools in the ViraFEST assay before sequencing. Investigators separated out CD4+ T cells once around 11 days of culture had passed. Participants each got two BNT162b2 or mRNA-1273 vaccine doses. The sample here was CD4+ T cells from PBMCs cultured with HCoV-OC43 spike peptides, taken after COVID-19 vaccination. Stated subset: HCoV-OC43 spike overlapping peptide pool stimulation. All receptors derive from a human donor who received a COVID-19 vaccine.

This sequence joins TRBV6-5 and TRBJ2-7; 7 bases are a match to TRBD1. The CDR3 extends over 14 amino acids. Germline CDR1 is MNHEY and CDR2 is SVGAGI. The J segment lost 0 bases and the V segment lost 5 bases, leaving 4 bases of the junction unmatched. The CDR3 nucleotides are TGTGCCAGCAGTCCTGACAGGGCCTCCTACGAGCAGTACGTC. This codes for CASSPDRASYEQYV.

V and J are TRBV14 and TRBJ2-2; 8 nucleotides line up with TRBD2. The germline CDR1 and CDR2 sequences are SGHDN and FVKESK. The V gene end was trimmed by 2 bases and the J gene end by 5 bases; junction bases not matched to a gene: 10. The CDR3 totals 17 residues. The CDR3 DNA reads TGTGCCAGCAGCCAAACCCCCGGGGGGGCCGGGACCGGGGAGCTGTTTTTT. Translated: CASSQTPGGAGTGELFF.

This clone was seen a handful of times. The chain links TRBV2 to TRBJ1-2; 9 nucleotides line up with TRBD1. The trim removed 6 bases at V and 0 bases at J, leaving 5 bases unmatched. CDR1 is SNHLY and CDR2 is FYNNEI in the germline V gene. The length of the CDR3 is 15 residues. The CDR3 coding sequence is TGTGCCAGCAGCCTGGACAGGGGATCTAACTATGGCTACACCTTC. Protein product: CASSLDRGSNYGYTF.

The gene calls are TRBV11-2 and TRBJ1-6; D gene uncertain. Trimming shortened V by 5 bases and J by 7 bases, and 9 bases separated the two germline ends. This CDR3 region has 13 residues. CDR1 and CDR2 from the germline V gene are SGHAT and FQNNGV. The CDR3 nucleotides read TGTGCCAGCAGCCAAACATTGAATTCACCCCTCCACTTT. It codes for CASSQTLNSPLHF.

This clone was picked up one time. This chain connects TRBV5-1 to TRBJ1-1; D gene ambiguous. This CDR3 spans 13 amino acids. The germline V and J ends were trimmed by 3 bases and 1 base, with 7 bases remaining between them. From germline, CDR1 is SGHRS and CDR2 YFSETQ. In nucleotides, the CDR3 is TGCGCCAGCAGCTATGAGGGGAACACTGAAGCTTTCTTT. Translation gives CASSYEGNTEAFF. The complete variable domain, with remaining parts taken from reference TRBV5-1 and TRBJ1-1, reads KAGVTQTPRYLIKTRGQQVTLSCSPISGHRSVSWYQQTPGQGLQFLFEYFSETQRNKGNFPGRFSGRQFSNSRSEMNVSTLELGDSALYLCASSYEGNTEAFFGQGTRLTVV.

This clone was detected only once. The V gene is TRBV5-1, the J gene TRBJ2-2; no definite D call. Trimming left V 10 bases short and J 7 bases short, with 14 bases between. The CDR3 totals 12 residues. Germline CDR1 SGHRS, CDR2 YFSETQ. The CDR3 reads CASGEIGGELFF. The CDR3 DNA is TGCGCCTCAGGTGAGATTGGCGGGGAGCTGTTTTTT.

The gene calls are TRBV6-5 and TRBJ2-7; 7 nucleotides match TRBD2. CDR1 is MNHEY, CDR2 SVGAGI, per germline. This CDR3 has 12 residues. Trimming at V came to 6 bases and at J to 3 bases, leaving 2 bases not matched to a gene. CDR3 sequence (DNA): TGTGCCAGCAGGGGGGGGAACTACGAGCAGTACGTC. As protein: CASRGGNYEQYV.

The chain employs TRBV9 and TRBJ1-2, with D perhaps matching TRBD1 (6 bases). This CDR3 has 14 amino acids. CDR1 and CDR2 (germline): SGDLS, YYNGEE. Deletions cut 1 base from V and 5 bases from J, with 12 bases between. DNA of the CDR3: TGTGCCAGCAGCGTAACACAGGGCTCTTATGGCTACACCTTC. Translation: CASSVTQGSYGYTF. The full variable domain, rest sourced from reference TRBV9 and TRBJ1-2, is DSGVTQTPKHLITATGQRVTLRCSPRSGDLSVYWYQQSLDQGLQFLIQYYNGEERAKGNILERFSAQQFPDLHSELNLSSLELGDSALYFCASSVTQGSYGYTFGSGTRLTVV.

The gene calls are TRBV6-5 and TRBJ2-2; possibly TRBD2 for D (5 bases). Germline CDR1 MNHEY, CDR2 SVGAGI. Trimming left V 8 bases short and J 7 bases short, with 14 bases between. This CDR3 contains 13 residues. The CDR3 protein is CASRRIEGGELFF. The CDR3 DNA is TGTGCCAGCCGTCGAATCGAGGGCGGGGAGCTGTTTTTT.

The chain links TRBV12-5 to TRBJ1-6; D ambiguous. This CDR3 comprises 12 residues. V lost 2 bases and J lost 11, with 7 bases in between. Germline V gene lookup returns CDR1 LGHNT and CDR2 FRNRAP. In DNA, the CDR3 is TGTGCTAGTGGTTTGCCAACGACACCCCTCCACTTT. It codes for CASGLPTTPLHF.

DNA of the CDR3: TGTGCCAGCAGCTTACAACCATCGGGTGGCGAGCAGTACGTC. Translation gives CASSLQPSGGEQYV. The chain links TRBV7-2 to TRBJ2-7; no clear D gene. The CDR3 loop spans 14 amino acids. Germline CDR1 and CDR2: SGHTA and FQGNSA. V lost 2 bases and J lost 6, with 14 bases in between.

The rearrangement links TRBV29-1 to TRBJ1-1, with D uncertain. Germline values: CDR1 SQVTM, CDR2 ANQGSEA. This CDR3 contains 11 residues. V dropped 6 bases and J dropped 4 bases, with 9 bases sitting between them. Here the CDR3 DNA reads TGCAGCGTGAGGGCCGCCACTGAAGCTTTCTTT. Translation: CSVRAATEAFF.

There are a few counts of this clone. The chain joins TRBV12-3 or TRBV12-4 to TRBJ1-2, with D tentatively TRBD1 (5 bases). The CDR3 is made up of 13 amino acids. Trimming left V 2 bases short and J 4 bases short, with 8 bases between. CDR3 coding DNA: TGTGCCAGCAGTTTAAAGGGGTCCTATGGCTACACCTTC. Protein: CASSLKGSYGYTF.

The CDR3 sequence: CATSRGGSGANVLTF. For the CDR3, the DNA is TGTGCCACCAGCAGAGGAGGCTCTGGGGCCAACGTCCTGACTTTC. V and J are TRBV15 and TRBJ2-6, with D unresolved. Trimming removed 1 base at V and 0 bases at J, with 4 bases between. Germline CDR1 is LNHNV and CDR2 is YYDKDF (reference sequence). The CDR3 has 15 amino acids.

The chain employs TRBV9 and TRBJ1-5, with D unclear. The CDR3 sequence is 12 residues long. Trimming left V 3 bases short and J 6 bases short, with 7 bases between. CDR1 SGDLS and CDR2 YYNGEE come from the germline V gene. CDR3 in amino acids: CASSEVRQPQHF. In DNA, the CDR3 is TGTGCCAGCAGCGAAGTCCGTCAGCCCCAGCATTTT.

The V and J genes are TRBV24-1 and TRBJ1-2; 8 bases line up with TRBD1. Germline lookup yields CDR1 KGHDR and CDR2 SFDVKD. J gave up 4 bases and V 2 bases, and 8 bases lay outside the gene matches. This CDR3 contains 16 residues. This CDR3 is CATSDSGDRGIYGYTF. The CDR3 coding sequence is TGTGCCACCAGTGATTCGGGAGACAGGGGAATCTATGGCTACACCTTC.

CDR3 nucleotide sequence: TGTGCCAGCAGTTACTCCCCGGGATATGGCTACACCTTC. This gives the protein CASSYSPGYGYTF. The chain couples TRBV6-5 to TRBJ1-2; no clear D. Looked up from germline, CDR1 is MNHEY and CDR2 is SVGAGI. V shed 0 bases and J shed 5 bases, with 7 bases lying between them. The CDR3 is made up of 13 amino acids.

The V and J genes are TRBV19 and TRBJ2-7, with D possibly TRBD2 on 5 matching bases. The CDR3 consists of 14 residues. Germline assignment: CDR1 LNHDA and CDR2 SQIVND (reference sequence). V lost 7 bases and J 6 bases, leaving 19 bases between the germline ends. The CDR3 sequence is CASISSLAVCEQYV. CDR3 DNA sequence: TGTGCCAGTATTTCTAGCCTAGCAGTTTGCGAGCAGTACGTC.